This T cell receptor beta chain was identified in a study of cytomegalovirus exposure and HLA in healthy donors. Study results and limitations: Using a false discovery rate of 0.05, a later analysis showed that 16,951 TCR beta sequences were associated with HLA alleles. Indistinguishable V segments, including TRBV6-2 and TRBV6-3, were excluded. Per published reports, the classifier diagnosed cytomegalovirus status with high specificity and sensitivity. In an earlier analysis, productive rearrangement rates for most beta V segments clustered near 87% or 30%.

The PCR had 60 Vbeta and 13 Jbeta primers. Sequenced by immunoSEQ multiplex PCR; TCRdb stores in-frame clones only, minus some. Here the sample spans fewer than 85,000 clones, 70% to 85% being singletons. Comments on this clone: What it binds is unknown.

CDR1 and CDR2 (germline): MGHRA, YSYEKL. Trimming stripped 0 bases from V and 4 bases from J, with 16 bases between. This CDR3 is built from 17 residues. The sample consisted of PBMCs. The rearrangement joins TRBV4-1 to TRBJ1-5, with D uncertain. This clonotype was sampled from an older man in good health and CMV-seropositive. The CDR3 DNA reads TGCGCCAGCAGCCAAGACCCCTTCTCTCAGGCAAATCAGCCCCAGCATTTT. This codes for CASSQDPFSQANQPQHF.